The 18 T cell receptor beta chains below all came from one sample that was sequenced in a study of blood T cell repertoires in COVID-19. Here immunoSEQ multiplex PCR was the method, and the copy in TCRdb shows in-frame clones only, minus some. The table lists approximately 130,000 clones, roughly four fifths of them singletons. Specimen: PBMCs or T cells enriched from blood (not recorded which). Receptors originate from a man aged 25 to 40 who had recovered from COVID-19.

The V call is TRBV6-6, the J call TRBJ2-7; D call uncertain. The CDR3 length is 11 residues. Trimming shortened V by 5 bases and J by 4 bases, and 6 bases separated the two germline ends. The germline V gene encodes CDR1 MNHNY and CDR2 SVGAGI (reference sequence). This CDR3 reads CASSDTYEQYV. The CDR3 nucleotides read TGTGCCAGCAGTGATACATACGAGCAGTACGTC.

The chain uses TRBV7-8 and TRBJ1-6, with D perhaps matching TRBD1 (6 bases). The CDR3 runs 14 residues. V dropped 1 base and J dropped 7 bases, with 8 bases sitting between them. The germline V gene has CDR1 SGHVS and CDR2 FQNEAQ. CDR3: CASSLDTGNSPLHF. The CDR3 DNA is TGTGCCAGCAGCTTAGATACAGGGAATTCACCCCTCCACTTT.

This clone appeared a single time. The V call is TRBV2, the J call TRBJ1-5, with D unresolved. The germline V gene encodes CDR1 SNHLY and CDR2 FYNNEI. The CDR3 contains 15 residues. The germline V and J ends were trimmed by 5 bases and 2 bases, with 13 bases remaining between them. CDR3 sequence: CASSPGRAGNQPQHF. The DNA for the CDR3 is TGTGCCAGCAGTCCCGGGAGGGCGGGCAATCAGCCCCAGCATTTT.

This clone was seen just once. V is TRBV7-9 and J is TRBJ2-3; D unresolved. The CDR3 length is 14 residues. Germline V lookup: CDR1 SEHNR, CDR2 FQNEAQ (reference sequence). V was clipped by 1 base and J by 2 bases, with 7 bases between them. The CDR3 DNA follows: TGTGCCAGCAGCTTAGTAGATCCCACAGATACGCAGTATTTT. Translating gives CASSLVDPTDTQYF.

This clone was found once. The chain uses TRBV9 and TRBJ1-2; tentative D call: TRBD1 (5 bases). Trimming left V 3 bases short and J 4 bases short, with 7 bases between. Per the germline V gene, CDR1 is SGDLS and CDR2 is YYNGEE. This CDR3 is built from 12 residues. CDR3 sequence (DNA): TGTGCCAGCAGCGAAACAGGCTATGGCTACACCTTC. Residues: CASSETGYGYTF.

This clone has more than one count but fewer than ten. The genes are TRBV5-1 and TRBJ2-7; the match to TRBD2 covers 7 bases. The germline V gene has CDR1 SGHRS and CDR2 YFSETQ. This CDR3 has 14 residues. Germline trimming cut 2 bases from V and 4 bases from J; bases unmatched to any gene: 6. CDR3 in DNA: TGCGCCAGCAGCTTCCAGACTAGCAGTTACGAGCAGTACTTC. Protein: CASSFQTSSYEQYF.

The table lists this clone with a few counts. The chain links TRBV18 to TRBJ2-3, with 7 bases matching TRBD2. The V gene end was trimmed by 3 bases and the J gene end by 0 bases; junction bases not matched to a gene: 3. CDR1 is KGHSH and CDR2 is LQKENI in the germline V gene. The CDR3 runs 15 residues. The CDR3 DNA is TGTGCCAGCTCACCCCTAGCGGAGAGCACAGATACGCAGTATTTT. Its translation is CASSPLAESTDTQYF.

The gene calls are TRBV7-3 and TRBJ2-5; tentatively, D is TRBD2 (6 bases). The CDR3 consists of 13 residues. Germline V CDR1 and CDR2: SGHTA, FQGTGA. V gave up 5 bases and J gave up 13 bases, with 20 bases separating them. CDR3 loop: CASSPHGGPPMYF. The CDR3 DNA reads TGTGCCAGCAGCCCACATGGAGGGCCGCCTATGTACTTC.

This CDR3 reads CASSARGPTDTQYF. In DNA form, the CDR3 reads TGTGCCAGCAGCGCGAGGGGGCCCACAGATACGCAGTATTTT. The chain is built from TRBV7-2 and TRBJ2-3; 7 bases align to TRBD1. Germline-derived CDR1 and CDR2 are SGHTA and FQGNSA. The CDR3 loop spans 14 amino acids. V lost 5 bases to trimming and J lost 2 bases; unmatched junction nucleotides: 4.

This clone came up a few times. The V and J genes are TRBV5-1 and TRBJ2-1, with TRBD2 matching 9 bases. This CDR3 is 16 amino acids long. J gave up 3 bases and V 1 base, and 5 bases lay outside the gene matches. Germline V gives CDR1 SGHRS, CDR2 YFSETQ. CDR3 sequence reads: CASSLRASGVYNEQFF. The CDR3 DNA follows: TGCGCCAGCAGCTTGAGGGCTAGCGGGGTCTACAATGAGCAGTTCTTC.

CDR3 loop: CASSHQPIAGGSTGELFF. The CDR3 nucleotides read TGTGCCAGCAGCCACCAACCAATAGCGGGGGGGTCGACCGGGGAGCTGTTTTTT. The J gene is TRBJ2-2, the V gene TRBV11-2, with TRBD2 identical over 11 bases. The length of the CDR3 is 18 residues. Losses at the gene ends were 5 bases for V and 5 bases for J; bases not matched to a gene: 13. The germline V gene has CDR1 SGHAT and CDR2 FQNNGV.

The CDR3 region is CASSQNPERTYGYTF. CDR3 sequence (DNA): TGTGCCAGTAGTCAGAACCCGGAGAGGACATATGGCTACACCTTC. The V call is TRBV19, the J call TRBJ1-2; D perhaps matches TRBD1 (5 bases). V gave up 5 bases and J gave up 5 bases, with 18 bases separating them. This CDR3 has 15 amino acids. The V gene's germline CDR1 is LNHDA and CDR2 SQIVND (reference sequence).

This chain connects TRBV2 to TRBJ2-2; 9 bases are a match to TRBD2. CDR1 SNHLY and CDR2 FYNNEI come from the germline V gene. This CDR3 contains 15 residues. After removal of 5 bases from V and 5 bases from J, the junction contained 6 bases not matched to a gene. CDR3 nucleotides: TGTGCCAGCAGTCCGGGACTAGCAAGGACCGGGGAGCTGTTTTTT. It is translated as CASSPGLARTGELFF.

This clone was found once. The chain uses TRBV7-8 and TRBJ1-5, with 7 bases matching TRBD1. V lost 3 bases and J lost 7; bases outside the gene matches: 6. Germline values: CDR1 SGHVS, CDR2 FQNEAQ. This CDR3 region has 14 residues. The CDR3 reads CASSFDRVKQPQHF. DNA of the CDR3: TGTGCCAGCAGCTTTGACAGGGTCAAACAGCCCCAGCATTTT.

This rearrangement joins TRBV2 to TRBJ1-5, with 7 bases fitting TRBD1. The ends lost 6 bases at V and 2 bases at J; junction bases unmatched: 10. The CDR3 has 16 amino acids. Germline V gene sequence: CDR1 SNHLY, CDR2 FYNNEI. CDR3 protein: CASRTGDSYGNQPQHF. The CDR3, as DNA: TGTGCCAGCAGGACGGGGGACAGCTACGGCAATCAGCCCCAGCATTTT.

This clone was counted only a few times. This chain joins TRBV6-1 and TRBJ2-7; 7 bases line up with TRBD1. From germline, CDR1 is MNHNS and CDR2 SASEGT. The CDR3 runs 13 residues. J was trimmed by 9 bases and V by 1 base; bases with no gene match: 6. CDR3 nucleotide sequence: TGTGCCAGCAGTGAAGACAGGGGATTAGGGCAGTACGTC. Protein product: CASSEDRGLGQYV.

This rearrangement joins TRBV7-9 to TRBJ1-2, with 7 bases aligning to TRBD1. Per the germline V gene, CDR1 is SEHNR and CDR2 is FQNEAQ (reference sequence). Germline trimming cut 2 bases from V and 3 bases from J; bases unmatched to any gene: 12. This CDR3 is 17 amino acids long. CDR3 residues: CASSLSEGAQTHYGYTF. In nucleotides, the CDR3 is TGTGCCAGCAGCTTATCGGAGGGGGCGCAAACCCACTATGGCTACACCTTC.

This chain uses TRBV5-4 with TRBJ1-2; D uncertain. The CDR3 consists of 14 residues. From germline, CDR1 is SGHNT and CDR2 YYREEE (reference sequence). V lost 4 bases, J lost 7 bases, and 17 bases lay in between. The CDR3 region is CASSLGSIRRGYTF. The DNA of the CDR3 is TGTGCCAGCAGCCTAGGTTCTATACGACGTGGCTACACCTTC.